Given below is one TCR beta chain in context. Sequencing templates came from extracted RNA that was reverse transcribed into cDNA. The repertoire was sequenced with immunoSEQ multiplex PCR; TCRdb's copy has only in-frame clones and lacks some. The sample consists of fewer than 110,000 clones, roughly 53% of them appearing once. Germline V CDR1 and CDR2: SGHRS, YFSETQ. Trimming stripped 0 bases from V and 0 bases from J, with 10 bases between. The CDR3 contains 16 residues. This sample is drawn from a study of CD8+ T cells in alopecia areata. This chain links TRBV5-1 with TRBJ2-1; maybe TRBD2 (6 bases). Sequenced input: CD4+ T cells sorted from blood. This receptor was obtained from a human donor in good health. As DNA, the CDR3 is TGCGCCAGCAGCTTGGAGGGAGGCTTCTCCTACAATGAGCAGTTCTTC. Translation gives CASSLEGGFSYNEQFF.